This T cell receptor (beta chain) came from a study of shared clonotypes between healthy human individuals. Study-level background: Each donor contributed plates that comprised three CD4 naive, three CD4 memory, two CD8 naive and one CD8 memory. Overall study findings and caveats: The naive CD4 repertoires of four donors were compared, and around 5% of clonotypes were shared.

This CDR3 has 13 amino acids. Trimming removed 5 bases at V and 1 base at J, with 9 bases between. Germline V gene data show CDR1 as SGHRS and CDR2 as YFSETQ. Of note for this clone: The target antigen is unknown.

CD45RO-negative cells were positively selected for CCR7, leaving out terminally differentiated effector memory CD45RA+ cells. Caucasian adults living in Nashville, Tennessee, provided all samples. Sequenced by immunoSEQ multiplex PCR; TCRdb stores in-frame clones only, minus some. The sample has under 2,000,000 clones, about 95% seen once. The sequence was collected from a man aged 18 to 35 in good health. The sequenced material came from naive CD8+ T cells sorted from blood. The V and J genes are TRBV5-1 and TRBJ1-1; D is ambiguous. CDR3 in DNA: TGCGCCAGCAGGGAGGAGGGGAACACTGAAGCTTTCTTT. Protein sequence: CASREEGNTEAFF.